Below, 7 T cell receptor beta chains from the same sample are listed, as sequenced in a study of blood T cell repertoires in COVID-19. The repertoire was sequenced with immunoSEQ multiplex PCR; TCRdb's copy has only in-frame clones and lacks some. This sample carries 30,000 to 35,000 clones, about 78% of them seen once, and the ten largest clones take roughly 7.4%. Specimen: peripheral blood. These receptors all come from a woman in her sixties with acute or convalescent COVID-19.

The gene calls are TRBV30 and TRBJ2-3; a possible D gene is TRBD1 (6 bases). The CDR3 covers 13 residues. Trimming took 4 bases from V and 7 from J, leaving 15 bases between them. Germline CDR1 reads GTSNPN; CDR2 reads SVGIG (reference sequence). The CDR3 DNA follows: TGTGCCTGGAACAGGGCCCCCGACCATACGCAGTATTTT. This gives the protein CAWNRAPDHTQYF.

This clone is a singleton in its sample. The V gene is TRBV19, the J gene TRBJ1-1; D remains ambiguous. This CDR3 comprises 15 residues. Germline CDR1 LNHDA, CDR2 SQIVND (reference sequence). V was shortened by 3 bases and J by 1 base, with 12 bases between the two germline ends. For the CDR3, the DNA is TGTGCCAGTAGTATCGGATCACAGACGAACACTGAAGCTTTCTTT. Amino acid sequence: CASSIGSQTNTEAFF.

The rearrangement links TRBV6-1 to TRBJ2-5, with 7 bases aligning to TRBD1. The CDR3 has 14 amino acids. Germline CDR1 MNHNS, CDR2 SASEGT. With 2 bases clipped from V and 5 bases from J, the junction kept 5 bases outside the gene matches. CDR3 bases: TGTGCCAGCAGTGAAAGGGGGCGTGTGGAGACCCAGTACTTC. Encoded protein: CASSERGRVETQYF.

This clone was counted between two and nine times. The V and J genes are TRBV28 and TRBJ2-7; TRBD1 is a possible D gene (5 bases). V shed 7 bases and J shed 0 bases, with 10 bases lying between them. In germline, CDR1 is MDHEN, CDR2 SYDVKM. This CDR3 comprises 13 residues. CDR3 loop: CASNGHPSYEQYF. Written as DNA, the CDR3 is TGTGCCAGCAACGGACACCCCTCCTACGAGCAGTACTTC. The entire variable domain, with the rest obtained from reference TRBV28 and TRBJ2-7, is as follows: DVKVTQSSRYLVKRTGEKVFLECVQDMDHENMFWYRQDPGLGLRLIYFSYDVKMKEKGDIPEGYSVSREKKERFSLILESASTNQTSMYLCASNGHPSYEQYFGPGTRLTVT.

In its sample, this clone was seen a few times. The rearrangement uses TRBV19 and TRBJ2-7; TRBD1 is a possible D gene (5 bases). Germline loops: CDR1 LNHDA, CDR2 SQIVND (reference sequence). V shed 5 bases and J shed 5 bases, with 13 bases lying between them. This CDR3 has 13 amino acids. CDR3 protein: CASSSSGFHEQYF. DNA of the CDR3: TGTGCCAGTAGTTCATCAGGGTTCCACGAGCAGTACTTC.

CDR3 amino acids: CASSYNQGGGTDTQYF. The DNA of the CDR3 is TGTGCCAGCAGTTACAATCAGGGCGGGGGCACAGATACGCAGTATTTT. The V and J genes are TRBV6-5 and TRBJ2-3; the D gene is possibly TRBD2 (6 bases). Per the germline V gene, CDR1 is MNHEY and CDR2 is SVGAGI. V lost 2 bases to trimming and J lost 1 base, with 13 bases between them. CDR3 length: 16 amino acids.

This rearrangement joins TRBV5-4 to TRBJ1-1, with unresolved D. The CDR3 sequence is 16 residues long. V was trimmed by 2 bases and J by 1 base, leaving 15 bases between them. Germline loops: CDR1 SGHNT, CDR2 YYREEE (reference sequence). In nucleotides, the CDR3 is TGTGCCAGCAGCTTAACCTTTCTAGGTTCGAACACTGAAGCTTTCTTT. Residues: CASSLTFLGSNTEAFF.